Listed below are T cell receptor beta chains from one sample, sequenced in a study of Ad26.COV2.S vaccination and SARS-CoV-2 variants. Sequencing used immunoSEQ multiplex PCR; TCRdb keeps in-frame clones, though not all of them. The sample records hundreds of thousands of clones, around 90% being singletons. The sample here was peripheral blood, taken in a trial of Ad26.COV2.S vaccine versus placebo. Source of these receptors: a person between 18 and 65 years old who received the Ad26.COV2.S COVID-19 vaccine or a placebo. The CDR3 runs from the conserved cysteine through the conserved F or W. Each record gives: V gene, J gene, clone size, D gene, CDR3 DNA, CDR3 protein. A D gene is named only where the DNA matches it firmly. Expanded clones are given a class, and other clones once, few, many or no size at all.

TRBV27	TRBJ1-4	.	TRBD1	TGTGCCAGCAATTTAAGTCTCGGACAGGGGGCTCGGAGTAATGAAAAACTGTTTTTT	CASNLSLGQGARSNEKLFF
TRBV19	TRBJ2-1	.	.	TGTGCCAGTAGTAGAAAGGCAGGGATCGATGAGCAGTTCTTC	CASSRKAGIDEQFF
TRBV7-8	TRBJ1-1	few	.	TGTGCCAGCAGCCCTTCGCGAGGGTCAAACACTGAAGCTTTCTTT	CASSPSRGSNTEAFF
TRBV30	TRBJ1-6	.	TRBD1	TGTGCCTGGGGGACAGGGATTACTTCACCCCTCCACTTT	CAWGTGITSPLHF
TRBV21-1	TRBJ1-2	.	.	TGTGCCAGCAGCAAATACCGGACACAGGGGGGGTATGGCTACACCTTC	CASSKYRTQGGYGYTF
TRBV2	TRBJ1-1	.	.	TGTGCCAGCATAGACGTAAACACTGAAGCTTTCTTT	CASIDVNTEAFF
TRBV19	TRBJ2-1	.	.	TGTGCCAGTAGTAATTGGGGGGTCCGACTTGAGCAGTTCTTC	CASSNWGVRLEQFF
TRBV4-2	TRBJ1-1	.	.	TGTGCCAGCAGCCAAGAGTTCAGGCAGAACACTGAAGCTTTCTTT	CASSQEFRQNTEAFF
TRBV4-2	TRBJ2-5	.	TRBD2	TGTGCCAGCAGCCCTGGGACTAGCATTCAAGAGACCCAGTACTTC	CASSPGTSIQETQYF
TRBV6-1	TRBJ1-3	.	.	TGTGCCAGCAGTGAAGCTACAGGGATAAACACCATATATTTT	CASSEATGINTIYF
TRBV5-6	TRBJ2-5	.	TRBD1	TGTGCCAGCAGCCTTCCCCACAGGGGGCTAGGTGAGACCCAGTACTTC	CASSLPHRGLGETQYF
TRBV2	TRBJ1-1	.	.	TGTGCCAGCAGCACAGGGCCTGAAGCTTTCTTT	CASSTGPEAFF
TRBV1	TRBJ2-7	.	.	TGCACCAGCAGCCTATGTTTTGAACCCAGGGGGCTAGCGGGAGGCCAGACCTACGAGCAGTACTTC	CTSSLCFEPRGLAGGQTYEQYF
TRBV6-5	TRBJ2-7	.	TRBD1	TGTGCCAGCAGTTATACCGGGACAGGCCCCTACGAGCAGTACTTC	CASSYTGTGPYEQYF
TRBV7-8	TRBJ2-3	.	.	TGTGCCAGCAGCTTAGTAGGCCAGGTTAGCACAGATACGCAGTATTTT	CASSLVGQVSTDTQYF
TRBV18	TRBJ2-5	few	.	TGTGCCAGCTCACCACGCAGGAACCAAGAGACCCAGTACTTC	CASSPRRNQETQYF
TRBV5-4	TRBJ2-2	few	.	TGTGCCAGCAGCTTGGCTTGGGGGACCACCGGGGAGCTGTTTTTT	CASSLAWGTTGELFF
TRBV11-2	TRBJ2-3	.	.	TGTGCCAGCAGCGGACACCTGCGGAGTCCCCTCCCAGATACGCAGTATTTT	CASSGHLRSPLPDTQYF
TRBV5-6	TRBJ1-4	once	TRBD1	TGTGCCAGCACTTTCCCGGGACAGGGTGAAAAACTGTTTTTT	CASTFPGQGEKLFF
TRBV19	TRBJ1-4	.	.	TGTGCCAGTGCCCTTCGAGGGGGGGCTAATGAAAAACTGTTTTTT	CASALRGGANEKLFF
TRBV4-2	TRBJ1-4	few	.	TGTGCCAGCAGCCAAGACCCCAGTGCAACTAATGAAAAACTGTTTTTT	CASSQDPSATNEKLFF
TRBV19	TRBJ2-3	.	TRBD1	TGTGCCAGTAACCGACAGGGAGCAGATACGCAGTATTTT	CASNRQGADTQYF
TRBV30	TRBJ2-3	.	.	TGTGCCTTAGCGACCCCCATCACAGATACGCAGTATTTT	CALATPITDTQYF
TRBV6-6	TRBJ1-5	many	.	TGTGCCAGCCGGGGGGCCGGAGGGAATCAGCCCCAGCATTTT	CASRGAGGNQPQHF
TRBV30	TRBJ2-7	.	TRBD1	TGTGCCTGGAGGACAGGGGCCTACGGGGACGAGCAGTACTTC	CAWRTGAYGDEQYF
TRBV6-2/TRBV6-3	TRBJ2-5	.	.	TGTGCCAGCAGTTATTGGGGCAGACAAGAGACCCAGTACTTC	CASSYWGRQETQYF
TRBV6-5	TRBJ1-1	.	TRBD1	TGTGCCAGCAGAGACCCGGGACAGGGCCTATTTGAAGCTTTCTTT	CASRDPGQGLFEAFF
TRBV27	TRBJ1-2	.	.	TGTGCCAGCAGTTTATCTCGGGAACGCTATGGCTACACCTTC	CASSLSRERYGYTF